Below, 20 T cell receptor beta chains from the same sample are listed, as sequenced in a study of low-dose radiotherapy and immunotherapy resistance in tumors. Time point given: before trial treatment. Primers used for first-strand cDNA, a TRAV- and TRBV-specific set, covered both alpha and beta chains. TCRs underwent around 18 PCR cycles of amplification with a constant-region primer and V-primer adapter. From the reads, TCRdb called clonotypes with MiXCR, one entry per CDR3 protein. The repertoire holds almost 40,000 distinct CDR3 sequences, with about a third as singletons. The specimen was PBMCs, collected before treatment. The receptors come from a male donor with gallbladder cancer.

In this sample, this clonotype turned up many times. DNA for the CDR3: TGTGCCAGCAGCCCCACTAGCGGGGGCTCCTACAATGAGCAGTTCTTC. Translation: CASSPTSGGSYNEQFF. This chain connects TRBV7-9 to TRBJ2-1; 11 bases are a match to TRBD2. The CDR3 length is 16 residues. Germline assignment: CDR1 SEHNR and CDR2 FQNEAQ (reference sequence). With 5 bases clipped from V and 0 bases from J, the junction kept 3 bases outside the gene matches.

By sample fraction, this clonotype is medium-sized (0.01 to 0.1%). The chain carries TRBV28 and TRBJ2-7, with 11 bases lining up with TRBD2. The ends lost 7 bases at V and 2 bases at J; junction bases unmatched: 13. Germline assignment: CDR1 MDHEN and CDR2 SYDVKM. CDR3 length: 17 residues. As DNA, the CDR3 is TGTGCCAGCATCGGGCCTCATAGCGGGAGGGCCCCCTACGAGCAGTACTTC. Translation gives CASIGPHSGRAPYEQYF.

By share of the sample, this clonotype is medium-sized. This chain links TRBV28 with TRBJ1-4; D may be TRBD1 (6 bases). This CDR3 contains 15 residues. V dropped 4 bases and J dropped 8 bases, with 17 bases sitting between them. Germline V lookup: CDR1 MDHEN, CDR2 SYDVKM. The CDR3 DNA follows: TGTGCCAGCAGTTCAAGGGCAGGGGTACCCGAAAAACTGTTTTTT. Amino acid sequence: CASSSRAGVPEKLFF.

This clonotype has ten or more counts. The chain carries TRBV7-2 and TRBJ2-1; D unresolved. Germline CDR1 is SGHTA and CDR2 is FQGNSA. V was trimmed by 5 bases and J by 6 bases, leaving 14 bases between them. This CDR3 region has 14 residues. CDR3 sequence reads: CASSRPNLLNEQFF. CDR3 in DNA: TGTGCCAGCAGCAGACCGAACCTACTCAATGAGCAGTTCTTC.

The sample holds many counts of this clonotype. The chain couples TRBV7-9 to TRBJ2-2; 9 bases fit TRBD1. The ends lost 9 bases at V and 6 bases at J; junction bases unmatched: 11. CDR3 length: 15 amino acids. Germline V gene sequence: CDR1 SEHNR, CDR2 FQNEAQ (reference sequence). CDR3 DNA sequence: TGTGCCAGTCGGGGACAGGGAGGTTTGGCCGGGGAGCTGTTTTTT. Protein sequence: CASRGQGGLAGELFF.

Turning to this clonotype: With only one base between it and a far larger clone, this is likely a read error. CDR3 amino acids: CASSPQGAENEKLFF. The CDR3 bases are TGTGCCAGCAGCCCCCAGGGGGCCGAGAATGAAAAACTGTTTTTT. The chain is built from TRBV12-3 or TRBV12-4 and TRBJ1-4; 8 bases align to TRBD1. The J segment lost 5 bases and the V segment lost 6 bases, leaving 8 bases of the junction unmatched. The CDR3 runs 15 residues.

This clonotype was seen ten or more times. The chain is built from TRBV5-4 and TRBJ2-3; the match to TRBD2 covers 13 bases. The CDR3 length is 16 residues. Germline-derived CDR1 and CDR2 are SGHNT and YYREEE (reference sequence). V lost 3 bases to trimming and J lost 2 bases; unmatched junction nucleotides: 3. The CDR3 sequence: CASSSGTSGATDTQYF. The DNA for the CDR3 is TGTGCCAGCAGCTCAGGGACTAGCGGGGCCACAGATACGCAGTATTTT. The full variable domain, in which reference TRBV5-4 and TRBJ2-3 provide the parts outside the CDR3, is ETGVTQSPTHLIKTRGQQVTLRCSSQSGHNTVSWYQQALGQGPQFIFQYYREEENGRGNFPPRFSGLQFPNYSSELNVNALELDDSALYLCASSSGTSGATDTQYFGPGTRLTVL.

The V call is TRBV3-1, the J call TRBJ2-1; no clear D gene. V lost 1 base to trimming and J lost 6 bases, with 7 bases between them. The length of the CDR3 is 13 residues. Germline CDR1 is LGHDT and CDR2 is YNNKEL (reference sequence). CDR3 region: CASSQVAPNEQFF. As DNA, the CDR3 is TGTGCCAGCAGCCAAGTGGCTCCCAATGAGCAGTTCTTC.

The V call is TRBV10-3, the J call TRBJ2-1; a weak D match, TRBD2 (5 bases). Trimming left V 7 bases short and J 5 bases short, with 12 bases between. This CDR3 comprises 13 residues. Germline CDR1 is ENHRY and CDR2 is SYGVKD. In DNA, the CDR3 is TGTGCCATCACACAGCGGAGTGACAATGAGCAGTTCTTC. This codes for CAITQRSDNEQFF.

The chain uses TRBV2 and TRBJ2-7; D is uncertain. Trimming took off 5 bases at V and 4 bases at J, with 12 bases between the two ends. Germline assignment: CDR1 SNHLY and CDR2 FYNNEI. This CDR3 region has 13 residues. The CDR3 region has the DNA TGTGCCAGCAGTCAAAGGTCGGTGTACGAGCAGTACTTC. This translates into CASSQRSVYEQYF.

This clonotype has at least ten counts. The rearrangement joins TRBV29-1 to TRBJ2-3; 12 positions agree with TRBD2. This CDR3 region has 16 residues. Germline assignment: CDR1 SQVTM and CDR2 ANQGSEA. Losses at the gene ends were 5 bases for V and 8 bases for J; bases not matched to a gene: 14. The CDR3 coding sequence is TGCAGCGTTCTGCTAGCGGGAGGGCCGTTGTCGGGTACGCAGTATTTT. Its protein is CSVLLAGGPLSGTQYF.

This CDR3 is CASNRPGQGTEQYF. The CDR3 DNA follows: TGTGCCAGCAATCGCCCGGGACAGGGGACCGAGCAGTACTTC. The J gene is TRBJ2-7, the V gene TRBV2; 10 positions agree with TRBD1. This CDR3 contains 14 residues. J was trimmed by 6 bases and V by 7 bases; bases with no gene match: 9. The germline V gene encodes CDR1 SNHLY and CDR2 FYNNEI. Supplemented by reference TRBV2 and TRBJ2-7, the full variable domain reads EPEVTQTPSHQVTQMGQEVILRCVPISNHLYFYWYRQILGQKVEFLVSFYNNEISEKSEIFDDQFSVERPDGSNFTLKIRSTKLEDSAMYFCASNRPGQGTEQYFGPGTRLTVT.

The sample holds many counts of this clonotype. The chain is built from TRBV12-3 or TRBV12-4 and TRBJ1-5, with 10 nucleotides matching TRBD1. J was trimmed by 6 bases and V by 5 bases; bases with no gene match: 4. This CDR3 is 14 amino acids long. This CDR3 reads CASSVDRGLQPQHF. DNA of the CDR3: TGTGCCAGCAGTGTCGACAGGGGGCTTCAGCCCCAGCATTTT.

Ten or more counts support this clonotype. The chain has TRBV19 and TRBJ1-1; D is undetermined. Germline lookup yields CDR1 LNHDA and CDR2 SQIVND (reference sequence). Trimming removed 11 bases at V and 5 bases at J, with 18 bases between. This CDR3 is built from 13 residues. The CDR3 nucleotides are TGTGCCTCCTCGAGGCGGGAGTTAACTGAAGCTTTCTTT. Protein: CASSRRELTEAFF.

Many counts were recorded for this clonotype. This sequence joins TRBV2 and TRBJ2-7; D is ambiguous. The CDR3 loop spans 11 amino acids. V lost 4 bases and J lost 11, with 12 bases in between. CDR1 SNHLY and CDR2 FYNNEI come from the germline V gene. In nucleotides, the CDR3 is TGTGCCAGCAGTGGTGGTGCCCCCAAGTACTTC. It encodes CASSGGAPKYF.

This sequence joins TRBV19 and TRBJ1-5; no definite D call. V shed 11 bases and J shed 5 bases, with 25 bases lying between them. The CDR3 has 16 amino acids. From germline, CDR1 is LNHDA and CDR2 SQIVND (reference sequence). In DNA, the CDR3 is TGTGCCGGGAGTATTTTTTCGGGAATGTTGGATCAGCCCCAGCATTTT. It encodes CAGSIFSGMLDQPQHF.

Many counts were recorded for this clonotype. The chain employs TRBV12-3 or TRBV12-4 and TRBJ1-2; weak D call: TRBD1 (5 bases). The V and J ends lost 11 bases and 1 base respectively, with 11 bases between them. The CDR3 consists of 12 residues. The CDR3 DNA follows: TGTGCCGTTCGGGACCTTAACTATGGCTACACCTTC. Translation: CAVRDLNYGYTF.

The table lists this clonotype with many counts. The CDR3 loop reads CAISDTFSSGNTIYF. Here the CDR3 DNA reads TGTGCCATCAGTGACACCTTCTCCTCTGGAAACACCATATATTTT. The chain combines TRBV10-3 with TRBJ1-3; D is unresolved. Germline CDR1 ENHRY, CDR2 SYGVKD. The ends were cut back, 3 bases at V and 0 bases at J, with 9 bases in the middle. This CDR3 region has 15 residues.

Judged by abundance, this clonotype is medium-sized. The chain employs TRBV24-1 and TRBJ2-1; 11 bases align to TRBD1. V dropped 12 bases and J dropped 4; count of bases not matched to a gene: 7. Germline loops: CDR1 KGHDR, CDR2 SFDVKD. This CDR3 comprises 14 residues. The CDR3 DNA is TGTGCCTCCCAGGACAGGGGGCTTTACAATGAGCAGTTCTTC. Translating it yields CASQDRGLYNEQFF.

By share, this clonotype counts as medium-sized. The genes are TRBV6-2 or TRBV6-3 and TRBJ2-2, with a tentative D call TRBD2 (6 bases). Trimming removed 5 bases from V and 5 bases from J, with 15 bases in between. The CDR3 is 15 amino acids. Germline values: CDR1 MNHEY, CDR2 SVGEGT. CDR3 nucleotide sequence: TGTGCCAGCAGTGCTACGGGGGAGACAACCGGGGAGCTGTTTTTT. This encodes CASSATGETTGELFF.